These T cell receptor beta chains were read from a single sample in a study of blood T cell repertoires in COVID-19. Using immunoSEQ multiplex PCR, the repertoire was profiled, and TCRdb retains in-frame clones only, with some absent. Here the sample spans roughly 280,000 clones, around 88% being singletons. The sequenced sample was peripheral blood. Source of these receptors: a man younger than 40 with active or convalescent COVID-19. CDR3s include the opening cysteine and the closing phenylalanine or tryptophan. A D gene is named only where the DNA matches it firmly. Clone size appears in some rows only: once, few, many, or a class for an expanded clone.

TRBJ1-2 NA TRBV29-1 15 NA TGCAGCGTTGAGAGGGAGGGAGCCTCTAACTATGGCTACACCTTC CSVEREGASNYGYTF
TRBJ1-2 few TRBV7-9 14 NA TGTGCCAGCAGCTTAGATACAGGGTCGGCTGGCTACACCTTC CASSLDTGSAGYTF
TRBJ2-5 NA TRBV30 15 TRBD2 TGTGCCTGGACTAGCGGGGGGTCGAACCAAGAGACCCAGTACTTC CAWTSGGSNQETQYF
TRBJ2-7 NA TRBV14 14 TRBD1 TGTGCCAGCAGCCCGGGACAGGGATTTGGAGAGCAGTACTTC CASSPGQGFGEQYF
TRBJ1-5 NA TRBV7-2 15 TRBD1 TGTGCCAGCAGCGCGACAGGGCTAAGCAATCAGCCCCAGCATTTT CASSATGLSNQPQHF
TRBJ2-7 once TRBV5-1 15 TRBD1 TGCGCCAGCAGCCCCCGGACAGGGGTTTCGTACGAGCAGTACTTC CASSPRTGVSYEQYF
TRBJ2-7 NA TRBV21-1 12 NA TGTGCCAGCAGCTGGAGCTCCTACGAGCAGTACTTC CASSWSSYEQYF
TRBJ1-3 NA TRBV6-1 14 NA TGTGCCAGCAGTGACAGGGATCGTGGAAACACCATATATTTT CASSDRDRGNTIYF
TRBJ2-7 NA TRBV11-2 18 TRBD1 TGTGCCAGCAGCTTGCGTCGACCGGGACAGGGTCTCCTCTACGAGCAGTACTTC CASSLRRPGQGLLYEQYF
TRBJ2-1 NA TRBV19 14 NA TGTGCCAGTAGTATAGATCTCCCTTACAATGAGCAGTTCTTC CASSIDLPYNEQFF
TRBJ2-2 NA TRBV2 17 NA TGTGCCAGCAGTGGGACAGCAGATTCCGCGAACACCGGGGAGCTGTTTTTT CASSGTADSANTGELFF
TRBJ2-1 NA TRBV2 15 TRBD1 TGTGCCAGCAGGACTGACAGGGAAGCAAACAATGAGCAGTTCTTC CASRTDREANNEQFF
TRBJ1-1 NA TRBV7-6 13 NA TGTGCCAGCAGCCCCAACATGAACACTGAAGCTTTCTTT CASSPNMNTEAFF
TRBJ1-5 NA TRBV13 15 NA TGTGCCAGCAGCTTAGGGGGAGATAGCAATCAGCCCCAGCATTTT CASSLGGDSNQPQHF
TRBJ2-5 NA TRBV5-1 17 NA TGCGCCAGCAGCTTGGATGGGGAGGCCGTACTCCAAGAGACCCAGTACTTC CASSLDGEAVLQETQYF
TRBJ2-7 NA TRBV30 13 TRBD2 TGTGCCTGGAGTGTCGGAAGCGGGGACGAGCAGTACTTC CAWSVGSGDEQYF
TRBJ2-5 NA TRBV19 14 NA TGTGCCAGTAGTCGCAACGGGGGAGGAGAGACCCAGTACTTC CASSRNGGGETQYF
TRBJ2-1 NA TRBV9 14 TRBD2 TGTGCCAGCAGCGTAGCTCTAGCGGACAATGAGCAGTTCTTC CASSVALADNEQFF
TRBJ2-3 few TRBV4-1 15 TRBD2 TGCGCCAGCAGCCGGTTTGGAGGTAGCGGGGGTGCGCAGTATTTT CASSRFGGSGGAQYF
TRBJ2-1 few TRBV27 14 NA TGTGCCAGCAGTATCGACAGCTCAAACAATGAGCAGTTCTTC CASSIDSSNNEQFF
TRBJ1-2 NA TRBV5-5 14 TRBD1 TGTGCCAGCAGCGGCGGACAGGGAGACAATGGCTACACCTTC CASSGGQGDNGYTF
TRBJ2-5 NA TRBV27 16 TRBD2 TGTGCCAGCAGTTTTACTTCAGCGGGGGAGAAAGAGACCCAGTACTTC CASSFTSAGEKETQYF
TRBJ2-7 NA TRBV5-6 14 NA TGTGCCAGCAGCTTGACGGGCAGGGACTACGAGCAGTACTTC CASSLTGRDYEQYF
TRBJ1-1 NA TRBV10-3 15 TRBD1 TGTGCCATCAGTGAATGGGGACAGGGTCTAGGTGAAGCTTTCTTT CAISEWGQGLGEAFF
TRBJ2-2 once TRBV9 18 TRBD2 TGTGCCAGCAGCGTAGTAAGGACTAGCGGGGGGCGCACCGGGGAGCTGTTTTTT CASSVVRTSGGRTGELFF
TRBJ2-4 NA TRBV7-9 19 NA TGTGCCAGCAAGGTAGCCCCGGTAGGGGGATTGGCAGCGAAAAACATTCAGTACTTC CASKVAPVGGLAAKNIQYF
TRBJ2-3 NA TRBV14 16 NA TGTGCCAGCAGTCCTTTGGGGGGGGCCAACACAGATACGCAGTATTTT CASSPLGGANTDTQYF
TRBJ2-7 NA TRBV5-8 14 NA TGTGCCAGCAGCTCCGGCGACGGGACCTACGAGCAGTACTTC CASSSGDGTYEQYF
TRBJ2-1 few TRBV23-1 19 TRBD1 TGCGCCAGCAGCTACCGGGACAGGGGACCTAGTGAGGTTCTCAATGAGCAGTTCTTC CASSYRDRGPSEVLNEQFF
TRBJ2-1 NA TRBV27 15 TRBD1 TGTGCCAGCAGTAGAACAGGGGGCGTCTACAATGAGCAGTTCTTC CASSRTGGVYNEQFF
TRBJ1-6 NA TRBV6-1 15 TRBD1 TGTGCCAGCAGTGAAGGACGGACAGGGTCCTCACCCCTCCACTTT CASSEGRTGSSPLHF